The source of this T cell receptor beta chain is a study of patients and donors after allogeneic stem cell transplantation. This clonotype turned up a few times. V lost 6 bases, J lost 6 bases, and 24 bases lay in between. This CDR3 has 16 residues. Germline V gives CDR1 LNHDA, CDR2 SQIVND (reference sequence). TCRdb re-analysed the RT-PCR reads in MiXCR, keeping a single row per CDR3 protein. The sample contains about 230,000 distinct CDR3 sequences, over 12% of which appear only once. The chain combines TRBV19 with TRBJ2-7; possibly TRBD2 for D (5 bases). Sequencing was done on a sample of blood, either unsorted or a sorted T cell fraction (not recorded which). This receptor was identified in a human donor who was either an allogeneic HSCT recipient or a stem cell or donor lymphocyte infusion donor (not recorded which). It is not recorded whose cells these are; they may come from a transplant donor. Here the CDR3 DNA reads TGTGCCAGTAGCCCATATCCGGGGTCCCAGCTCGGCGAGCAGTACTTC. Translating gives CASSPYPGSQLGEQYF.